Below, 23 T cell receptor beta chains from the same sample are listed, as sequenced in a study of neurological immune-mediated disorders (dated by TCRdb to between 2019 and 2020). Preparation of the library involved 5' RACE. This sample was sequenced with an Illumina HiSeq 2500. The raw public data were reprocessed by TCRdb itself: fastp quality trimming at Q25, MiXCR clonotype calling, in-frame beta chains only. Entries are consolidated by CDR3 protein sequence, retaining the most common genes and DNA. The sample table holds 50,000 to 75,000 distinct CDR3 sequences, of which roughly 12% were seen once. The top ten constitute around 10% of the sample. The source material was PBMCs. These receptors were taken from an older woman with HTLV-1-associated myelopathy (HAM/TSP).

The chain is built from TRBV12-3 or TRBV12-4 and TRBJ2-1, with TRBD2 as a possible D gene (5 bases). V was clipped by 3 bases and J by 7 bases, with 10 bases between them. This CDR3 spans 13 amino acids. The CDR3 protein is CASSFPGNNEQFF. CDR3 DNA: TGTGCCAGCAGTTTCCCCGGGAATAATGAGCAGTTCTTC.

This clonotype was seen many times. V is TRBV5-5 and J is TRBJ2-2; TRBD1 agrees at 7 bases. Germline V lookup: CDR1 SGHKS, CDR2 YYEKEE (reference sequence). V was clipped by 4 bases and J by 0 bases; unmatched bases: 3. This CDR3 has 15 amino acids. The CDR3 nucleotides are TGTGCCAGCAGCCAGGGACAGACGAACACCGGGGAGCTGTTTTTT. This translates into CASSQGQTNTGELFF.

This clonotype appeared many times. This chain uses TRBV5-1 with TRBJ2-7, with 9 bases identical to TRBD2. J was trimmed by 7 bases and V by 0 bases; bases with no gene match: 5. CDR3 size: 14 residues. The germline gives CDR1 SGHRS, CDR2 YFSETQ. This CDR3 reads CASSLVAGAKEQYF. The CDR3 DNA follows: TGCGCCAGCAGCTTGGTAGCGGGAGCGAAGGAGCAGTACTTC.

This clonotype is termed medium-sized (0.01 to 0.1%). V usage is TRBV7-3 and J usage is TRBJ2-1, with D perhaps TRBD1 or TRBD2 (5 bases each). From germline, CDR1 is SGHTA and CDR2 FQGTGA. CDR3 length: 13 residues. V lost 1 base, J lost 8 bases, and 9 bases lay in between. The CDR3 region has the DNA TGTGCCAGCAGCTTAATCGGGGCTGATGAGCAGTTCTTC. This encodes CASSLIGADEQFF.

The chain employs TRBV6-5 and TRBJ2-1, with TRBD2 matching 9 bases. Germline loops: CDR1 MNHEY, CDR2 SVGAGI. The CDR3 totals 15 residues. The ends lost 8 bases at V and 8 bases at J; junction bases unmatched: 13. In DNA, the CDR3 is TGTGCCAGCGCCGGTAGGAGTAGCGGGAGCTATGAGCAGTTCTTC. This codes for CASAGRSSGSYEQFF.

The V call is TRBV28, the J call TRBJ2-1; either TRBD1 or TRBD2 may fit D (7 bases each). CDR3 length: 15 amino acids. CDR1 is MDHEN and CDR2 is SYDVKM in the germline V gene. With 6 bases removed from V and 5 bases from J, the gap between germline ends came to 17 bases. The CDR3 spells CASRQGRVGNNEQFF. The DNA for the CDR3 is TGTGCCAGCAGACAGGGGAGGGTGGGGAACAATGAGCAGTTCTTC.

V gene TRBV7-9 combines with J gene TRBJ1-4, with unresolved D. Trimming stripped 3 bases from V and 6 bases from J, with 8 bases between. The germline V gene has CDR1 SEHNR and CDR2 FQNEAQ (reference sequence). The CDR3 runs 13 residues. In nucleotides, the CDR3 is TGTGCCAGCAGCTTTGGGGATGATGAAAAACTGTTTTTT. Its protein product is CASSFGDDEKLFF.

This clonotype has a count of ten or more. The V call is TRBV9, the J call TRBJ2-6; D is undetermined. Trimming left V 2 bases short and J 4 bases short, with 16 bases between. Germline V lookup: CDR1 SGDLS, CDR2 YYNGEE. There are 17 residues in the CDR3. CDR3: CASSVSRSVAGANVLTF. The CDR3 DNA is TGTGCCAGCAGCGTGAGTAGATCGGTGGCGGGGGCCAACGTCCTGACTTTC.

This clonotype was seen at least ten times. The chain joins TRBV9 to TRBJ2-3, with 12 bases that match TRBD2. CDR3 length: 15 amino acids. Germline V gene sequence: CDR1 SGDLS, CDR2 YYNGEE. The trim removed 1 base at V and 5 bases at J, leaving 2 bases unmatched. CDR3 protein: CASSVLAGGGDTQYF. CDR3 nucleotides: TGTGCCAGCAGCGTACTAGCGGGAGGGGGAGATACGCAGTATTTT.

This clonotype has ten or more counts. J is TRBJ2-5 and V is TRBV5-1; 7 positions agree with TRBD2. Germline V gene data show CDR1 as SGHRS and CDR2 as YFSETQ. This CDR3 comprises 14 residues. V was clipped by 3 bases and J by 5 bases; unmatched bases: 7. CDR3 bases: TGCGCCAGCAGCTCGGGACTACGGGGGGAGACCCAGTACTTC. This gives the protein CASSSGLRGETQYF.

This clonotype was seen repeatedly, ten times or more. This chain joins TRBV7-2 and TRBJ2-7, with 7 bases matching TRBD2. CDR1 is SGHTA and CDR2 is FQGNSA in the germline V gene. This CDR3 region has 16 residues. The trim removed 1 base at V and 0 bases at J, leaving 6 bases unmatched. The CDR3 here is CASSLDPGGGSYEQYF. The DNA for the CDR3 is TGTGCCAGCAGCTTAGACCCGGGAGGCGGCTCCTACGAGCAGTACTTC. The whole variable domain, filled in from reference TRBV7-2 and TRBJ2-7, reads GAGVSQSPSNKVTEKGKDVELRCDPISGHTALYWYRQSLGQGLEFLIYFQGNSAPDKSGLPSDRFSAERTGGSVSTLTIQRTQQEDSAVYLCASSLDPGGGSYEQYFGPGTRLTVT.

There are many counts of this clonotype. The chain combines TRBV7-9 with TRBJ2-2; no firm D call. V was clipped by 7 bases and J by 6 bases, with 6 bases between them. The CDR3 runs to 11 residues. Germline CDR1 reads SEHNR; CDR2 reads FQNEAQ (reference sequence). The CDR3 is CASTPPGELFF. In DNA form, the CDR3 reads TGTGCCAGCACCCCTCCCGGGGAGCTGTTTTTT.

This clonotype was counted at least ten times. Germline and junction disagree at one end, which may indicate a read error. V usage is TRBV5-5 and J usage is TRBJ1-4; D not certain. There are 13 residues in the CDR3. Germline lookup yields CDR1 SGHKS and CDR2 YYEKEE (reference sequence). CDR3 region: CASSLDGPRELFF. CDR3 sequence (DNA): TGTGCCAGCAGTTTGGACGGCCCTAGGGAACTGTTTTTT.

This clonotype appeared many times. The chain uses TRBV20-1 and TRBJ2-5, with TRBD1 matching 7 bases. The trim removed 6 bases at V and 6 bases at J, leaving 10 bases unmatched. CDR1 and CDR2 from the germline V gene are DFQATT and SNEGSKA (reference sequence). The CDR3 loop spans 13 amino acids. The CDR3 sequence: CSANRQGGKTQYF. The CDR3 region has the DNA TGCAGTGCCAACCGACAGGGTGGGAAGACCCAGTACTTC.

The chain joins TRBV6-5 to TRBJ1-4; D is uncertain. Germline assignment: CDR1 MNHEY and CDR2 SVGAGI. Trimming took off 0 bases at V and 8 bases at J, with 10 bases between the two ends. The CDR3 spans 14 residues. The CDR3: CASSYSRAWEKLFF. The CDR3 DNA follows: TGTGCCAGCAGTTACTCTCGAGCCTGGGAAAAACTGTTTTTT.

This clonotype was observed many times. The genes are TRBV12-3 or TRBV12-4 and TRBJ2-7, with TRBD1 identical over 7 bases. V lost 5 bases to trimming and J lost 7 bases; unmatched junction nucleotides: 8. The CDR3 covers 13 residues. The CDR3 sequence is CASSGTARREQYF. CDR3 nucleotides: TGTGCCAGCAGTGGGACAGCGCGCCGGGAGCAGTACTTC.

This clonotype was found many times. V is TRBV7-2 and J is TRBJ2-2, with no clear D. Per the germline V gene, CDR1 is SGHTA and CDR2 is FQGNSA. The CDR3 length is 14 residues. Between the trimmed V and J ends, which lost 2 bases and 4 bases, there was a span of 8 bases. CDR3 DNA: TGTGCCAGCAGCTTATATAAGTTCACCGGGGAGCTGTTTTTT. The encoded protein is CASSLYKFTGELFF. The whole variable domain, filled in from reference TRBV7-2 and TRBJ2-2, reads GAGVSQSPSNKVTEKGKDVELRCDPISGHTALYWYRQSLGQGLEFLIYFQGNSAPDKSGLPSDRFSAERTGGSVSTLTIQRTQQEDSAVYLCASSLYKFTGELFFGEGSRLTVL.

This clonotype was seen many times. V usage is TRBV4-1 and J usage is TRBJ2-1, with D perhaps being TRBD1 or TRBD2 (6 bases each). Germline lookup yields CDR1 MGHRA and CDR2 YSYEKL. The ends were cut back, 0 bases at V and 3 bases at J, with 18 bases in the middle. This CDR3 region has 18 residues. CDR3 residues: CASSQEGAGTKGYNEQFF. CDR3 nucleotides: TGCGCCAGCAGCCAAGAAGGGGCGGGGACAAAAGGCTACAATGAGCAGTTCTTC.

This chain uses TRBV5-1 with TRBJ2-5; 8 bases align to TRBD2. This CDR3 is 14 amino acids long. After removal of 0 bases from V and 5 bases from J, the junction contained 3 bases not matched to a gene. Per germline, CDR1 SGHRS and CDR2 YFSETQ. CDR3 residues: CASSLGRGGETQYF. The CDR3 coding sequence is TGCGCCAGCAGCTTGGGGCGCGGGGGGGAGACCCAGTACTTC.

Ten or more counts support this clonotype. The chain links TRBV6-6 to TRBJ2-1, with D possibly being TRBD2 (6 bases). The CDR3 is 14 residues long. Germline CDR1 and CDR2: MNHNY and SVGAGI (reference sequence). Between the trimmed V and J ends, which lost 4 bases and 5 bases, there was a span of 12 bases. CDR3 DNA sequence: TGTGCCAGCAGTTCTCGGACTATGAACAATGAGCAGTTCTTC. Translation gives CASSSRTMNNEQFF.

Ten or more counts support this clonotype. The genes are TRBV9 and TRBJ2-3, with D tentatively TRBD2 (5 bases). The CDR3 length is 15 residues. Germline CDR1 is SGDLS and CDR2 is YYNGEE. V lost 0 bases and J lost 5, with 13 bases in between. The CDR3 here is CASSVVSGIVDTQYF. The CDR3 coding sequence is TGTGCCAGCAGCGTAGTGTCGGGAATTGTAGATACGCAGTATTTT.

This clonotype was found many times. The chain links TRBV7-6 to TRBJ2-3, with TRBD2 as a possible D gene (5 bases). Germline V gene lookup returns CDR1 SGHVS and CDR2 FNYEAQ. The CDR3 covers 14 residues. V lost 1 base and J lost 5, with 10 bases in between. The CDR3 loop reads CASSLVSGRDTQYF. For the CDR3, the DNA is TGTGCCAGCAGCTTAGTATCGGGAAGAGATACGCAGTATTTT. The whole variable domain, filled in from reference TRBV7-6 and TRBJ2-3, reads GAGVSQSPRYKVTKRGQDVALRCDPISGHVSLYWYRQALGQGPEFLTYFNYEAQQDKSGLPNDRFSAERPEGSISTLTIQRTEQRDSAMYRCASSLVSGRDTQYFGPGTRLTVL.

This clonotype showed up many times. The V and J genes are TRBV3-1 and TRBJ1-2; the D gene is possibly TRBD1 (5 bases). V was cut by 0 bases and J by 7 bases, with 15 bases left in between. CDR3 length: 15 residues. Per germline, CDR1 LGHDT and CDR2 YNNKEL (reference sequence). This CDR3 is CASSQDRKGARGYTF. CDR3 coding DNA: TGTGCCAGCAGCCAAGATCGGAAAGGGGCGCGTGGCTACACCTTC.